This T cell receptor (beta chain) was documented in a study of OX40 agonist ivuxolimab in advanced cancers. V was cut by 3 bases and J by 1 base, with 10 bases left in between. The CDR3 totals 14 residues. The germline gives CDR1 SGHNT, CDR2 YYREEE (reference sequence). Only in-frame clones appear in the TCRdb table, and some are missing; sequencing was by immunoSEQ multiplex PCR. The sample consists of some 24,000 clones, around 80% of them appearing once. This clonotype was sampled from an adult with an advanced solid tumor such as melanoma, head and neck, liver or kidney cancer. V and J are TRBV5-4 and TRBJ1-1; D gene unclear. The source was CD4+ or CD8+ T cells sorted from blood, collected in a trial of the OX40 agonist ivuxolimab. CDR3 sequence reads: CASSYGTGNTEAFF. Here the CDR3 DNA reads TGTGCCAGCAGCTACGGTACGGGGAACACTGAAGCTTTCTTT.